The rows below give T cell receptor beta chains drawn from one sample of a study of shared clonotypes between healthy human individuals. Clones were read by immunoSEQ multiplex PCR, and TCRdb kept only the in-frame ones, dropping some. This table has approximately 350,000 clones, around 67% appearing once. Sequenced input: memory CD4+ T cells sorted from blood. The receptors were gathered from a man aged 30-40 years in good health. The CDR3 runs from the conserved cysteine through the conserved F or W.

v_gene	j_gene	CDR3aa
TRBV7-2	TRBJ2-1	CASSLVGTSVNEQFF
TRBV5-6	TRBJ2-1	CASSVATSGRRGEQFF
TRBV9	TRBJ2-2	CASSVRAGVSTGELFF
TRBV6-5	TRBJ1-2	CASSPTPGRGYTF
TRBV9	TRBJ2-7	CASSVRSSGEQYF
TRBV2	TRBJ1-2	CASSPAGTGRSGYTF
TRBV10-1	TRBJ2-3	CASSEAASTDTQYF
TRBV11-3	TRBJ2-5	CASRTGTSGDQETQYF
TRBV9	TRBJ2-7	CASSVRDRDYEQYF
TRBV5-5	TRBJ1-2	CASSYDIGTAGYGYTF
TRBV6-1	TRBJ1-4	CASSEVLGGTGPRKLFF
TRBV28	TRBJ2-2	CASLRGITGELFF
TRBV9	TRBJ2-7	CASSVGANTFAEQYF
TRBV5-1	TRBJ2-7	CASSLIGGSYEQYF
TRBV27	TRBJ1-5	CASRARTANQPQHF
TRBV7-2	TRBJ2-4	CASSLGKNIQYF
TRBV6-5	TRBJ2-2	CASSYSQANTGELFF
TRBV9	TRBJ2-4	CASSVGHDGIQYF
TRBV5-6	TRBJ2-6	CASSLGRSGANVLTF
TRBV15	TRBJ2-7	CATSRGSGTGFDEQYF
TRBV11-2	TRBJ2-1	CASSLGGYNEQFF
TRBV5-1	TRBJ1-5	CASSGGLNQPQHF